This T cell receptor beta chain was sequenced for a study of blood T cells in healthy people across ages. As concerns this clonotype: The antigen remains unidentified.

Sample-barcoded 5' priming and a J-beta primer mix drove a second PCR of 7 to 11 cycles. Each CDR3 protein gets one entry after TCRdb re-called the 5' RACE reads with MiXCR. The data hold 1.5 million to 2 million distinct CDR3 sequences, with around 42% observed a single time. Overall study findings and caveats: TCR beta diversity per million T cells fell roughly linearly with age. It was the long-lived donors that had more naive CD4+ cells and higher diversity than aged donors.

Those donating, healthy Caucasian individuals from Russia, were aged about 6 to 100. Each of the donors had approximately 10 milliliters of peripheral blood drawn into EDTA-treated Vacutainer tubes. Input material: blood. This sequence was found in a human donor in good health.

The CDR3 DNA sequence: TGCAGTGCTAGAGATCAGGTCCGCCTAAGCTCCTATAATTCACCCCTCCACTTT. Amino acid sequence: CSARDQVRLSSYNSPLHF. V usage is TRBV20-1 and J usage is TRBJ1-6; D remains unclear. This CDR3 spans 18 amino acids. Germline V gene lookup returns CDR1 DFQATT and CDR2 SNEGSKA (reference sequence). The V and J ends lost 0 bases and 0 bases respectively, with 15 bases between them.